This TCR beta chain derives from a study of blood T cell repertoires in COVID-19. Across the study: Acute and convalescent COVID-19 samples came from the United States, Italy and Spain. Sources were T cells, B-cell-depleted T cells, or PBMCs; the material itself was cDNA or gDNA.

The V and J ends lost 1 base and 1 base, in that order; junction bases with no gene match: 3. The CDR3 is 15 amino acids. Germline values: CDR1 GTSNPN, CDR2 SVGIG (reference sequence). Original processing methods: Reference gene primers were amplified, and this amplification served to estimate nucleated cell counts. Clones were read by immunoSEQ multiplex PCR, and TCRdb kept only the in-frame ones, dropping some. V and J calls and clone size follow that table, whereas D and trimming were derived from the DNA. The sample holds under 500,000 clones, about 89% seen once. The source material was peripheral blood. The rearrangement uses TRBV30 and TRBJ1-5; TRBD1 matches 8 bases. The TCR comes from a woman between 25 and 40 years old with acute or convalescent COVID-19. In DNA form, the CDR3 reads TGTGCCTGGAGTGCCGGGACAGGAAGCAATCAGCCCCAGCATTTT. Encoded protein: CAWSAGTGSNQPQHF.